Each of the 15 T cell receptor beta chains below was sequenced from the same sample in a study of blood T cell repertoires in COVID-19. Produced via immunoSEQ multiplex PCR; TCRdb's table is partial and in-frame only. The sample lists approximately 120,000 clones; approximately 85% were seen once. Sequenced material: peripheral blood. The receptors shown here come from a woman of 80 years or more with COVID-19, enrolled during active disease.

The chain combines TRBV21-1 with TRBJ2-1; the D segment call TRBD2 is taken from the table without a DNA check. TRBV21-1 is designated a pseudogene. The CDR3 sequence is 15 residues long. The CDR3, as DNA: TGTGCCAGCAGCAAGAGGCGGAGCGATTACAATGAGCAGTTCTTC. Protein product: CASSKRRSDYNEQFF.

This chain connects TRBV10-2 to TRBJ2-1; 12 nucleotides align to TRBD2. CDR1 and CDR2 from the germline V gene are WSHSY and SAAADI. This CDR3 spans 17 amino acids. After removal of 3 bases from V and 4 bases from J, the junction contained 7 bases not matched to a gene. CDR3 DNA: TGCGCCAGCAGTGACCACCGGACTAGCGGGATTTACAATGAGCAGTTCTTC. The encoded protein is CASSDHRTSGIYNEQFF.

The DNA for the CDR3 is TGTGCCAGCAGTTTTAACTACTATGGCTACACCTTC. This gives the protein CASSFNYYGYTF. The chain has TRBV28 and TRBJ1-2; D not certain. The CDR3 is made up of 12 amino acids. The germline V gene has CDR1 MDHEN and CDR2 SYDVKM. V was clipped by 3 bases and J by 3 bases, with 5 bases between them.

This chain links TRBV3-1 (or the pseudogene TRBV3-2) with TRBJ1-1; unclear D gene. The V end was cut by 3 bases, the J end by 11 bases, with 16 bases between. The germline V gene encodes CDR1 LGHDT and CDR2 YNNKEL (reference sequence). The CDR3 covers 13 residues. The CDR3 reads CASSHSGIVRAFF. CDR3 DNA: TGTGCCAGCAGCCATTCGGGGATAGTTCGGGCTTTCTTT.

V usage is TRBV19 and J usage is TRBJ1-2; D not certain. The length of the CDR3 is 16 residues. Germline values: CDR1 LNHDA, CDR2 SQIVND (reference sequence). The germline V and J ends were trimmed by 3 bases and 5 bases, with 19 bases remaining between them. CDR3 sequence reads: CASSIGEGNWRYGYTF. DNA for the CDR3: TGTGCCAGTAGTATTGGGGAAGGAAACTGGAGGTATGGCTACACCTTC.

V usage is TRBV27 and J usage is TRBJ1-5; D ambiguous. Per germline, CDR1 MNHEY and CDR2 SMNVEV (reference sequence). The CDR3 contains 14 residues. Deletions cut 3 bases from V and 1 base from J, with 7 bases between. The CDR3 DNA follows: TGTGCCAGCAGTTTGTTGGGCAGCAATCAGCCCCAGCATTTT. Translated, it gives CASSLLGSNQPQHF.

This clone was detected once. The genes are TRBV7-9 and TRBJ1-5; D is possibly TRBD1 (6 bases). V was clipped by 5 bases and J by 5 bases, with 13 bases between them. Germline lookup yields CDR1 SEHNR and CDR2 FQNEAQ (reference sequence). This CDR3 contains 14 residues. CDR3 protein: CASSRGQTDQPQHF. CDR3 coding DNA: TGTGCCAGCAGCCGTGGACAGACCGATCAGCCCCAGCATTTT.

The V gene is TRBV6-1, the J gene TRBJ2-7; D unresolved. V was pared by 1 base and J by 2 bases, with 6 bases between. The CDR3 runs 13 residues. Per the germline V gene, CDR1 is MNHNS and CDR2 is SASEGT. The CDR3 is CASSEVQTYEQYF. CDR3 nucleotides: TGTGCCAGCAGTGAAGTACAGACCTACGAGCAGTACTTC.

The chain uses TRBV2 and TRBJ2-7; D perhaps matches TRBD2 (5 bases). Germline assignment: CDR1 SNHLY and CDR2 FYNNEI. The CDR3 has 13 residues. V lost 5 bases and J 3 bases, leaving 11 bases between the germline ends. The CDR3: CASSLTNFYEQYF. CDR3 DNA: TGTGCCAGCAGTCTGACTAATTTCTACGAGCAGTACTTC.

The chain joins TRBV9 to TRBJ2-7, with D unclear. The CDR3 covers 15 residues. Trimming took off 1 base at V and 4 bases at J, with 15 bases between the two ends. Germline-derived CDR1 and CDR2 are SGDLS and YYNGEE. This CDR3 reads CASSVPMNWRYEQYF. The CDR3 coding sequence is TGTGCCAGCAGCGTACCAATGAATTGGAGATACGAGCAGTACTTC.

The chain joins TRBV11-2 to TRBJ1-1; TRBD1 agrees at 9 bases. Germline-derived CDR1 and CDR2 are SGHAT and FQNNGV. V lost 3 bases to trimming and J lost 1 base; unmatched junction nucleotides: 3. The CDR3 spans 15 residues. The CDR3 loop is CASSFPGQGNTEAFF. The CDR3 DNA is TGTGCCAGCAGCTTCCCGGGACAGGGGAACACTGAAGCTTTCTTT.

CDR3 nucleotide sequence: TGTGCCAGCAGTCGGATTGGGACAGGGACGATCGAGCAGTACTTC. Translated, it gives CASSRIGTGTIEQYF. This sequence joins TRBV6-2 or TRBV6-3 and TRBJ2-7; 9 bases line up with TRBD1. After removal of 5 bases from V and 6 bases from J, the junction contained 11 bases not matched to a gene. Germline CDR1 reads MNHEY; CDR2 reads SVGEGT. This CDR3 is built from 15 residues.

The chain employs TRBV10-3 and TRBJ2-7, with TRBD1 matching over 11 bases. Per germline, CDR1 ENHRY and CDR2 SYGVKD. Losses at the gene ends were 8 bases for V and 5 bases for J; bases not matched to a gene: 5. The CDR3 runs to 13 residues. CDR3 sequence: CAIGRTGGHEQYF. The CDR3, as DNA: TGTGCCATCGGCCGGACAGGGGGCCACGAGCAGTACTTC.

This CDR3 reads CASKAGGSPLSSYNEQFF. The CDR3 nucleotides are TGTGCCAGTAAGGCGGGAGGGTCCCCTTTAAGCTCCTACAATGAGCAGTTCTTC. This chain uses TRBV19 with TRBJ2-1; the match to TRBD2 covers 9 bases. Germline CDR1 reads LNHDA; CDR2 reads SQIVND (reference sequence). V shed 7 bases, J shed 0 bases, and the junction held 13 bases outside the gene matches. There are 18 residues in the CDR3.

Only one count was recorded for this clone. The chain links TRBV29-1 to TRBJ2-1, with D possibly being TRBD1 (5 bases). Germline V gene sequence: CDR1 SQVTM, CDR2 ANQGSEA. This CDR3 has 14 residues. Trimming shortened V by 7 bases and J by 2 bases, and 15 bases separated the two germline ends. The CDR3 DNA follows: TGCAGCGCCCTAACAGGACGGACCTACAATGAGCAGTTCTTC. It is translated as CSALTGRTYNEQFF.